The TCR delta chain under discussion was sequenced for a study of γδ T cells in repeated Plasmodium falciparum infection (dated by TCRdb to the early 2020s). The study in broad terms: Malian children exposed to intense seasonal malaria transmission were enrolled in the natural-infection arm and compared with Australian children matched for age and gender. Five malaria-naive U.S. adults underwent four controlled human malaria infections by bites from P. falciparum NF54-infected Anopheles stephensi mosquitoes over about 640 days. The study examined how repeated Plasmodium falciparum infection shapes the human gammadelta T cell repertoire, using natural infection in Mali and controlled human malaria infection. The gammadelta TCR repertoires from Mali were analysed in two ways: cross-sectionally during periods with no transmission, and longitudinally across episodes of acute febrile malaria. Samples were collected from controlled-infection subjects at baseline, immediately before selected infections, and 21 days after each infection.

Vgamma9/Vdelta2+ and Vdelta2-negative gammadelta T cell populations were flow-sorted from peripheral blood mononuclear cells for bulk TCR repertoire analysis. This clone was seen a few times. This receptor's antigen is unknown. A far larger clone is one base from this, pointing to a likely read error. This sample also contains other DNA sequences that code for the same CDR3. CDR1 GEAIGNYY and CDR2 EKD are derived from the germline V gene. The CDR3, from cysteine to phenylalanine, totals 15 residues. Left in the record is the CDR3 DNA by itself, 45 bases read in frame from the first base. Overall results and qualifications from the work: Waves of new clonotype selection in Vdelta2-negative, largely Vdelta1+, gammadelta TCR repertoires appeared to be driven by repeated controlled infections. Compared with Australian children, Malian children appeared to have Vdelta2-negative gammadelta TCR repertoires that were more clonally expanded, less diverse and less shared. Vgamma9/Vdelta2+ TCR repertoires showed a highly stable polyclonal repertoire over time and infection, with many inter-individual overlapping TCRgamma sequences. Because the controlled-infection cohort was small, analysis of inter-individual variability in gammadelta T cell responses was limited. Generalizability was limited because the Malian cohort came from a small rural village made up predominantly of one ethnic group.

Libraries came from multiplex PCR. Sequencer: Illumina MiSeq. Both TCR gamma (TRG) and TCR delta (TRD) chains were sequenced from each sorted gammadelta T cell sample. In the original analysis: The repertoire analyses used clonotype tree plots, the accumulated frequency of the top 20 clonotypes, and diversity index (DI) and D75 metrics. TCRdb recomputed clones from the public reads with CATT; identical DNA rows were then combined. These V and J calls are TCRdb output, not the study's own analysis. The sample data list 85,000 to 100,000 delta-chain clones, and 0.95% to 1% of these were observed just once. In total, the top ten clones hold nearly 10% of the sample.

The specimen was gamma-delta T cells from blood. The receptor was isolated from a pool of human donors (malaria-infected and uninfected, not separated). The chain is made from TRDV2 and TRDJ1, and 7 junctional nucleotides match TRDD3. The sequence in DNA is TGTGCCTGTGACACGCTGGGGGGCCCCACCGATAAACTCATCTTC. It specifies CACDTLGGPTDKLIF.